These 29 T cell receptor beta chains originate from one sample sequenced in a study of cytomegalovirus exposure and HLA in healthy donors. Researchers ran the PCR with 60 Vbeta and 13 Jbeta primers. Here immunoSEQ multiplex PCR was the method, and the copy in TCRdb shows in-frame clones only, minus some. The repertoire holds about 240,000 clones, with around 83% as singletons. Sequenced: PBMCs. The source is a girl aged 2 to 10 in good health and CMV-seronegative.

The sample holds a few counts of this clone. V gene TRBV18 combines with J gene TRBJ2-2; D is perhaps TRBD1 (7 bases). In germline, CDR1 is KGHSH, CDR2 LQKENI. V was clipped by 9 bases and J by 5 bases, with 19 bases between them. The CDR3 has 15 amino acids. The CDR3 region is CASKGGGAWTGELFF. The DNA of the CDR3 is TGTGCCAGTAAAGGAGGGGGCGCGTGGACCGGGGAGCTGTTTTTT.

The V call is TRBV10-2, the J call TRBJ2-7; D unresolved. The CDR3 has 13 amino acids. Per the germline V gene, CDR1 is WSHSY and CDR2 is SAAADI. Trimming removed 2 bases from V and 3 bases from J, with 8 bases in between. The DNA of the CDR3 is TGCGCCAGCAGTGAGCGAGAGTACTACGAGCAGTACTTC. Amino acid sequence: CASSEREYYEQYF.

This clone showed up just a few times. The germline gene is not matched at one end of the junction; a read error may be the cause. V gene TRBV7-9 combines with J gene TRBJ1-2; 10 bases agree with TRBD1. The CDR3 is made up of 17 amino acids. From germline, CDR1 is SEHNR and CDR2 FQNEAQ (reference sequence). CDR3 nucleotides: TGTTCCAGCAGCCCGGGACAGGGGCCTGCAAGTGCGTATGGCTACACCTTC. Its translation is CSSSPGQGPASAYGYTF. The variable domain in full, with the rest retrieved from reference TRBV7-9 and TRBJ1-2, is DTGVSQNPRHKITKRGQNVTFRCDPISEHNRLYWYRQTLGQGPEFLTYFQNEAQLEKSRLLSDRFSAERPKGSFSTLEIQRTEQGDSAMYLCSSSPGQGPASAYGYTFGSGTRLTVV.

This chain uses TRBV10-1 with TRBJ1-1; TRBD1 agrees at 9 bases. In germline, CDR1 is WNHNN, CDR2 SYGVQD (reference sequence). Trimming cost V 7 bases and J 10 bases; bases outside gene matches: 19. The CDR3 consists of 16 residues. The CDR3 loop reads CASNRDRVLSLKGAFF. CDR3 in DNA: TGCGCCAGCAACCGGGACAGGGTGCTTTCCTTGAAGGGAGCTTTCTTT.

The chain combines TRBV5-6 with TRBJ1-5, with 9 bases lining up with TRBD1. This CDR3 comprises 15 residues. Germline trimming cut 0 bases from V and 5 bases from J; bases unmatched to any gene: 3. CDR1 SGHDT and CDR2 YYEEEE come from the germline V gene. CDR3 region: CASSLGGTGYQPQHF. As DNA, the CDR3 is TGTGCCAGCAGCTTGGGCGGGACAGGGTATCAGCCCCAGCATTTT. The full variable domain, completed using reference TRBV5-6 and TRBJ1-5, is DAGVTQSPTHLIKTRGQQVTLRCSPKSGHDTVSWYQQALGQGPQFIFQYYEEEERQRGNFPDRFSGHQFPNYSSELNVNALLLGDSALYLCASSLGGTGYQPQHFGDGTRLSIL.

V usage is TRBV27 and J usage is TRBJ2-7; no reliable D call. The V end lost 5 bases, the J end lost 3 bases, and 11 bases lay between the germline ends. The germline gives CDR1 MNHEY, CDR2 SMNVEV (reference sequence). CDR3 length: 13 amino acids. DNA for the CDR3: TGTGCCAGCAGTCCCTCAGAATACTACGAGCAGTACTTC. Translated, it gives CASSPSEYYEQYF.

The rearrangement links TRBV5-4 to TRBJ2-1; D is perhaps TRBD2 (6 bases). The germline CDR1 and CDR2 sequences are SGHNT and YYREEE (reference sequence). V lost 0 bases and J lost 3, with 13 bases in between. CDR3 length equals 16 residues. Here the CDR3 reads CASSLAPSALYNEQFF. CDR3 in DNA: TGTGCCAGCAGCTTGGCCCCTAGCGCCCTCTACAATGAGCAGTTCTTC.

In nucleotides, the CDR3 is TGTGCCAGCAGGCAGGGTGGGACAGATACGCAGTATTTT. This gives the protein CASRQGGTDTQYF. The rearrangement links TRBV2 to TRBJ2-3, with D possibly being TRBD1 (5 bases). Germline V gene sequence: CDR1 SNHLY, CDR2 FYNNEI. V gave up 6 bases and J gave up 3 bases, with 10 bases separating them. This CDR3 has 13 amino acids.

This clone was seen only a few times. V usage is TRBV2 and J usage is TRBJ2-2, with TRBD2 as a possible D gene (5 bases). Germline values: CDR1 SNHLY, CDR2 FYNNEI. The CDR3 is 16 amino acids. Trimming took 3 bases from V and 3 from J, leaving 14 bases between them. The CDR3 here is CASSEIFMGDTGELFF. The CDR3 DNA reads as TGTGCCAGCAGTGAGATTTTCATGGGAGACACCGGGGAGCTGTTTTTT.

V gene TRBV7-2 combines with J gene TRBJ2-1; 8 positions agree with TRBD2. Germline trimming cut 4 bases from V and 4 bases from J; bases unmatched to any gene: 9. The germline CDR1 and CDR2 sequences are SGHTA and FQGNSA. The CDR3 is made up of 16 amino acids. The CDR3 sequence: CASSWELADPYNEQFF. For the CDR3, the DNA is TGTGCCAGCAGCTGGGAACTAGCGGACCCTTACAATGAGCAGTTCTTC.

The gene calls are TRBV5-1 and TRBJ2-3; D is possibly TRBD1 (6 bases). Trimming took off 2 bases at V and 4 bases at J, with 14 bases between the two ends. This CDR3 spans 15 amino acids. The V gene's germline CDR1 is SGHRS and CDR2 YFSETQ. The CDR3 DNA reads as TGCGCCAGCAGCTTCGGGACAAACGCTGCAGATACGCAGTATTTT. Its protein is CASSFGTNAADTQYF.

This chain joins TRBV4-2 and TRBJ2-3; 8 bases agree with TRBD2. Trimming took 1 base from V and 2 from J; bases not matched to a gene: 17. Germline-derived CDR1 and CDR2 are LGHNA and YNFKEQ. The CDR3 consists of 20 residues. The CDR3: CASSQGWTAGRGRATDTQYF. The CDR3 DNA reads as TGTGCCAGCAGCCAAGGATGGACGGCCGGGAGGGGGAGGGCCACAGATACGCAGTATTTT.

Only one count was recorded for this clone. V gene TRBV27 combines with J gene TRBJ2-3, with TRBD1 matching 8 bases. The J segment lost 2 bases and the V segment lost 5 bases, leaving 12 bases of the junction unmatched. This CDR3 spans 17 amino acids. Per germline, CDR1 MNHEY and CDR2 SMNVEV (reference sequence). The CDR3 spells CASSELLTGANTDTQYF. The CDR3, as DNA: TGTGCCAGCAGTGAACTCCTGACAGGGGCCAACACAGATACGCAGTATTTT.

The chain has TRBV7-6 and TRBJ1-1; TRBD1 matches 8 bases. Germline CDR1 reads SGHVS; CDR2 reads FNYEAQ. The junction had 8 bases not matched to a gene; V was cut back by 5 bases and J by 3 bases. The CDR3 spans 15 residues. CDR3 in DNA: TGTGCCAGCAGCGCCGGTCCACAGGGGGACACTGAAGCTTTCTTT. Amino acid sequence: CASSAGPQGDTEAFF. The whole variable domain, filled in from reference TRBV7-6 and TRBJ1-1, reads GAGVSQSPRYKVTKRGQDVALRCDPISGHVSLYWYRQALGQGPEFLTYFNYEAQQDKSGLPNDRFSAERPEGSISTLTIQRTEQRDSAMYRCASSAGPQGDTEAFFGQGTRLTVV.

This rearrangement joins TRBV4-1 to TRBJ1-2, with no clear D. CDR3 length equals 14 residues. Trimming took off 2 bases at V and 4 bases at J, with 11 bases between the two ends. The germline CDR1 and CDR2 sequences are MGHRA and YSYEKL. CDR3 amino acids: CASSQRGGIYGYTF. DNA of the CDR3: TGCGCCAGCAGCCAACGTGGCGGAATCTATGGCTACACCTTC.

V gene TRBV5-6 combines with J gene TRBJ2-3; D remains unclear. The CDR3 is made up of 13 amino acids. The germline CDR1 and CDR2 sequences are SGHDT and YYEEEE. V was pared by 0 bases and J by 3 bases, with 5 bases between. The CDR3 DNA reads TGTGCCAGCAGCTTGGCCATTACAGATACGCAGTATTTT. Amino acid sequence: CASSLAITDTQYF.

Worth noting for this clone: Other DNA sequences in this specimen translate into the identical CDR3. The chain uses TRBV7-9 and TRBJ2-3; possible D gene TRBD1, 6 bases. The V and J ends lost 0 bases and 2 bases respectively, with 6 bases between them. The CDR3 consists of 14 residues. Per the germline V gene, CDR1 is SEHNR and CDR2 is FQNEAQ (reference sequence). The chain's CDR3 is CASSLAGATDTQYF. Written as DNA, the CDR3 is TGTGCCAGCAGCTTAGCGGGGGCCACAGATACGCAGTATTTT.

The genes are TRBV2 and TRBJ2-3; the match to TRBD1 covers 8 bases. The germline V gene encodes CDR1 SNHLY and CDR2 FYNNEI. V was clipped by 7 bases and J by 4 bases; unmatched bases: 4. CDR3 length equals 13 residues. The CDR3 reads CASTGGLPDTQYF. CDR3 nucleotides: TGTGCCAGCACAGGGGGCTTGCCAGATACGCAGTATTTT.

This chain uses TRBV6-6 with TRBJ1-1; D gene uncertain. V was pared by 5 bases and J by 4 bases, with 14 bases between. The CDR3 is 14 amino acids. Germline V gene sequence: CDR1 MNHNY, CDR2 SVGAGI (reference sequence). Here the CDR3 reads CASSSPGGGTEAFF. CDR3 DNA sequence: TGTGCCAGCAGTAGCCCAGGAGGTGGCACTGAAGCTTTCTTT.

This clone was seen a single time. The chain links TRBV18 to TRBJ1-4; D unclear. This CDR3 is 14 amino acids long. Germline V gives CDR1 KGHSH, CDR2 LQKENI. Trimming took 3 bases from V and 0 from J, leaving 5 bases between them. The CDR3 DNA is TGTGCCAGCTCACCTTTCTCAACTAATGAAAAACTGTTTTTT. Encoded protein: CASSPFSTNEKLFF.

This clone is a singleton in its sample. The rearrangement links TRBV6-5 to TRBJ2-1, with 9 bases matching TRBD1. CDR1 is MNHEY, CDR2 SVGAGI, per germline. V lost 4 bases to trimming and J lost 6 bases; unmatched junction nucleotides: 4. This CDR3 has 14 amino acids. The CDR3 sequence is CASSSQGAFNEQFF. In DNA, the CDR3 is TGTGCCAGCAGTTCACAGGGGGCGTTCAATGAGCAGTTCTTC.

The chain is built from TRBV27 and TRBJ2-7, with 11 bases lining up with TRBD2. The CDR3 consists of 14 residues. Looked up from germline, CDR1 is MNHEY and CDR2 is SMNVEV (reference sequence). V dropped 3 bases and J dropped 2; count of bases not matched to a gene: 0. The CDR3, as DNA: TGTGCCAGCAGTTTGACTAGCGGGGCCTACGAGCAGTACTTC. Its translation: CASSLTSGAYEQYF.

This chain joins TRBV29-1 and TRBJ1-5, with 7 bases matching TRBD1. There are 14 residues in the CDR3. Germline V gene data show CDR1 as SQVTM and CDR2 as ANQGSEA. The V segment lost 5 bases and the J segment 3 bases; nucleotides outside the gene matches: 7. The CDR3 DNA reads as TGCAGCGTTCCTGACAGGGTTAACAATCAGCCCCAGCATTTT. Translated, it gives CSVPDRVNNQPQHF.

The rearrangement uses TRBV5-1 and TRBJ2-1, with D tentatively TRBD1 (5 bases). V was clipped by 2 bases and J by 13 bases, with 16 bases between them. Germline CDR1 and CDR2: SGHRS and YFSETQ. The length of the CDR3 is 13 residues. CDR3 loop: CASSFPGSQIQFF. The CDR3 nucleotides are TGCGCCAGCAGCTTCCCAGGGTCCCAAATCCAGTTCTTC.

The rearrangement uses TRBV28 and TRBJ2-1; the match to TRBD2 covers 9 bases. The CDR3 is made up of 14 amino acids. Germline V gene lookup returns CDR1 MDHEN and CDR2 SYDVKM. V trimming: 6 bases; J trimming: 7 bases; junction bases outside the gene matches: 7. The CDR3 bases are TGTGCCAGCAGGCCGGGACTAGCCGGTAATGAGCAGTTCTTC. It encodes CASRPGLAGNEQFF. Full variable domain (outside the CDR3, taken from reference TRBV28 and TRBJ2-1): DVKVTQSSRYLVKRTGEKVFLECVQDMDHENMFWYRQDPGLGLRLIYFSYDVKMKEKGDIPEGYSVSREKKERFSLILESASTNQTSMYLCASRPGLAGNEQFFGPGTRLTVL.

This sequence joins TRBV29-1 and TRBJ2-1, with D possibly being TRBD2 (6 bases). This CDR3 comprises 14 residues. The germline V gene has CDR1 SQVTM and CDR2 ANQGSEA. The V end was cut by 3 bases, the J end by 3 bases, with 12 bases between. The CDR3 coding sequence is TGCAGCGTTGAGGCTAGCGTCATCTACAATGAGCAGTTCTTC. Translated: CSVEASVIYNEQFF.

This clone was counted a single time. The chain links TRBV6-6 to TRBJ2-7; 8 nucleotides agree with TRBD2. The CDR3 length is 14 residues. Germline V gives CDR1 MNHNY, CDR2 SVGAGI (reference sequence). The junction had 5 bases not matched to a gene; V was cut back by 5 bases and J by 2 bases. The CDR3 bases are TGTGCCAGCAGTCTAGCGGGCCCTACCTACGAGCAGTACTTC. Amino acids: CASSLAGPTYEQYF.

To note about this clone: The sample holds other DNA sequences that translate to the same CDR3. The J gene is TRBJ1-1, the V gene TRBV6-5, with D uncertain. V lost 5 bases and J lost 2, with 9 bases in between. The CDR3 spans 13 residues. Germline lookup yields CDR1 MNHEY and CDR2 SVGAGI. CDR3 protein: CASSTTANTEAFF. CDR3 coding DNA: TGTGCCAGCAGTACCACAGCAAACACTGAAGCTTTCTTT.

The chain carries TRBV7-6 and TRBJ1-1, with D possibly being TRBD1 (5 bases). The V and J ends lost 5 bases and 1 base respectively, with 11 bases between them. This CDR3 has 14 residues. From germline, CDR1 is SGHVS and CDR2 FNYEAQ. The CDR3 sequence is CASSKPTGNTEAFF. The CDR3 DNA follows: TGTGCCAGCAGCAAACCCACAGGGAACACTGAAGCTTTCTTT. The full variable domain, with the rest looked up from reference TRBV7-6 and TRBJ1-1, is GAGVSQSPRYKVTKRGQDVALRCDPISGHVSLYWYRQALGQGPEFLTYFNYEAQQDKSGLPNDRFSAERPEGSISTLTIQRTEQRDSAMYRCASSKPTGNTEAFFGQGTRLTVV.